In this sample, the clone carrying this T cell receptor (beta chain) turned up a few times. Its antigen remains unknown. In the PCR, 60 Vbeta and 13 Jbeta primers were used. Authors' data handling: As a later analysis found, there were about 80 million unique TCR beta chains, of which roughly 11 million were shared. Sequenced by immunoSEQ multiplex PCR; TCRdb stores in-frame clones only, minus some. V, J and clone size derive from that table, while D and trimming were established from the DNA sequence. The table shows 150,000 or so clones, with about two thirds occurring only once. The CDR3 extends over 16 amino acids. Germline V gene sequence: CDR1 GTSNPN, CDR2 SVGIG (reference sequence). Unmatched junction bases numbered 9, after V lost 0 bases and J lost 7 bases. The record originates from a study of cytomegalovirus exposure and HLA in healthy donors. General study results and limits: The authors listed some 150 TCR beta chains as cytomegalovirus-associated. Rarity characterized most TCR sequences, yet some public TCRs appeared in many donors.

This receptor was taken from a woman aged 18-30 years in good health and CMV-seronegative. This chain connects TRBV30 to TRBJ2-1; TRBD2 aligns across 10 bases. Sequencing was carried out using PBMCs. In DNA form, the CDR3 reads TGTGCCTGGAGTGTACGTCTAGCGGGGGTGGGGAATGAGCAGTTCTTC. Protein product: CAWSVRLAGVGNEQFF.